Presented here are 32 T cell receptor beta chains from one specimen sequenced in a study of neurological immune-mediated disorders. TCRdb ran MiXCR on the 5' RACE reads and lists one entry per CDR3 protein. The sample holds about 60,000 distinct CDR3 sequences, 3.5% to 4.5% seen once. What was sequenced was PBMCs. Every receptor here comes from a woman in her fifties or sixties with multiple sclerosis.

At least ten counts were recorded for this clonotype. The CDR3 reads CATSDVKGEQFF. In DNA form, the CDR3 reads TGTGCCACCAGTGATGTCAAGGGTGAGCAGTTCTTC. J is TRBJ2-1 and V is TRBV24-1; no definite D call. Trimming cost V 3 bases and J 9 bases, with 8 bases left between them. The CDR3 is made up of 12 amino acids. CDR1 is KGHDR, CDR2 SFDVKD, per germline.

Only a few counts were recorded for this clonotype. The chain carries TRBV19 and TRBJ2-1; D may be TRBD2 (6 bases). The CDR3 spans 17 residues. Germline loops: CDR1 LNHDA, CDR2 SQIVND (reference sequence). V was trimmed by 3 bases and J by 1 base, leaving 16 bases between them. The CDR3 here is CASSIPWAGRSYNEQFF. The DNA of the CDR3 is TGTGCCAGTAGTATCCCGTGGGCCGGGAGATCCTACAATGAGCAGTTCTTC.

The sample holds many counts of this clonotype. The V call is TRBV7-2, the J call TRBJ1-4; D gene uncertain. Germline CDR1 reads SGHTA; CDR2 reads FQGNSA. The V gene lost 2 bases and the J gene lost 8 bases, with 18 bases spanning the gap. The CDR3 totals 16 residues. CDR3 sequence reads: CASSLSLVAGSEKLFF. The DNA for the CDR3 is TGTGCCAGCAGCTTATCTCTCGTGGCGGGGAGCGAAAAACTGTTTTTT.

This clonotype turned up a few times. The chain uses TRBV18 and TRBJ2-1, with 7 bases matching TRBD2. Trimming removed 3 bases from V and 5 bases from J; junction bases left unmatched: 4. Germline V gene data show CDR1 as KGHSH and CDR2 as LQKENI. CDR3 length: 14 residues. The CDR3 sequence is CASSPGTINNEQFF. The CDR3 nucleotides read TGTGCCAGCTCACCCGGGACTATCAACAATGAGCAGTTCTTC.

This clonotype was found many times. The chain is built from TRBV30 and TRBJ2-5; D is perhaps TRBD1 (5 bases). The germline V and J ends were trimmed by 2 bases and 4 bases, with 14 bases remaining between them. Per germline, CDR1 GTSNPN and CDR2 SVGIG (reference sequence). This CDR3 is built from 14 residues. CDR3 protein: CAWSKGTGAETQYF. CDR3 DNA sequence: TGTGCCTGGAGTAAGGGAACTGGGGCAGAGACCCAGTACTTC.

In this sample, this clonotype turned up many times. The chain uses TRBV14 and TRBJ2-5; possibly TRBD1 or TRBD2 for D (6 bases each). The CDR3 contains 15 residues. Germline CDR1 is SGHDN and CDR2 is FVKESK. The V and J ends lost 0 bases and 4 bases respectively, with 12 bases between them. DNA for the CDR3: TGTGCCAGCAGCCAAGATAGGGGGGTAGGAGAGACCCAGTACTTC. Its translation is CASSQDRGVGETQYF.

The chain carries TRBV20-1 and TRBJ2-3, with 16 positions matching TRBD2. V shed 6 bases and J 8 bases; nucleotides not matched to a gene: 20. CDR1 and CDR2 (germline): DFQATT, SNEGSKA (reference sequence). This CDR3 is built from 19 residues. The CDR3 DNA follows: TGCAGTGCACCCCAGGGACTAGCGGGAGGGCCAGCGCCTTTAGGTACGCAGTATTTT. Encoded protein: CSAPQGLAGGPAPLGTQYF.

This clonotype is judged medium-sized. The rearrangement uses TRBV4-1 and TRBJ2-1; D not resolved. Trimming took off 1 base at V and 0 bases at J, with 7 bases between the two ends. CDR1 and CDR2 from the germline V gene are MGHRA and YSYEKL. This CDR3 is built from 15 residues. The CDR3 sequence: CASSQASSSYNEQFF. The CDR3 nucleotides are TGCGCCAGCAGCCAAGCTTCGAGCTCCTACAATGAGCAGTTCTTC.

The sample holds many counts of this clonotype. The chain recombines TRBV7-8 with TRBJ2-7; no clear D. Germline lookup yields CDR1 SGHVS and CDR2 FQNEAQ. With 5 bases removed from V and 1 base from J, the gap between germline ends came to 12 bases. This CDR3 is built from 14 residues. CDR3 residues: CASSPLYTSYEQYF. CDR3 nucleotide sequence: TGTGCCAGCAGCCCCCTTTACACTTCCTACGAGCAGTACTTC.

This clonotype was recorded many times. The V call is TRBV5-5, the J call TRBJ2-2; D is ambiguous. V was shortened by 4 bases and J by 1 base, with 11 bases between the two germline ends. CDR1 and CDR2 from the germline V gene are SGHKS and YYEKEE (reference sequence). The CDR3 contains 15 residues. The CDR3, as DNA: TGTGCCAGCAGCCGGTGGGCAGGGAACACCGGGGAGCTGTTTTTT. Protein sequence: CASSRWAGNTGELFF.

Many counts were recorded for this clonotype. The chain links TRBV12-3 or TRBV12-4 to TRBJ1-3; D ambiguous. The CDR3 covers 13 residues. Trimming took 2 bases from V and 4 from J, leaving 6 bases between them. CDR3 amino acids: CASSLNPGNTIYF. Written as DNA, the CDR3 is TGTGCCAGCAGTTTAAACCCCGGAAACACCATATATTTT.

This clonotype is medium-sized in the sample. The chain joins TRBV4-1 to TRBJ2-7, with 10 bases matching TRBD1. Germline loops: CDR1 MGHRA, CDR2 YSYEKL. CDR3 length: 14 amino acids. Trimming removed 4 bases from V and 3 bases from J; junction bases left unmatched: 3. Here the CDR3 DNA reads TGCGCCAGCAGCCCGGGACAGGGGCGCTACGAGCAGTACTTC. Protein: CASSPGQGRYEQYF.

This clonotype was detected ten times or more. V gene TRBV4-1 combines with J gene TRBJ2-1; TRBD2 agrees at 14 bases. With V trimmed by 1 base and J by 3 bases, 14 bases remained unmatched. Germline V gene sequence: CDR1 MGHRA, CDR2 YSYEKL. CDR3 length: 21 amino acids. In DNA, the CDR3 is TGCGCCAGCAGCCAAGGGCCGGGACTAGCGGGAGTCGGTCCCCACTACAATGAGCAGTTCTTC. This codes for CASSQGPGLAGVGPHYNEQFF.

This clonotype was recorded at least ten times. This sequence joins TRBV7-9 and TRBJ2-5; D ambiguous. This CDR3 contains 14 residues. The germline V gene encodes CDR1 SEHNR and CDR2 FQNEAQ (reference sequence). V was shortened by 6 bases and J by 4 bases, with 15 bases between the two germline ends. This CDR3 is CASSSGGLRETQYF. The CDR3, as DNA: TGTGCCAGCAGTTCGGGCGGCCTTAGAGAGACCCAGTACTTC.

This clonotype was seen a few times. This chain joins TRBV10-3 and TRBJ2-7, with 8 bases identical to TRBD2. The CDR3 contains 15 residues. Germline V gene lookup returns CDR1 ENHRY and CDR2 SYGVKD. V lost 3 bases to trimming and J lost 2 bases; unmatched junction nucleotides: 6. CDR3 bases: TGTGCCATCAGTGAAATTAGCGGGACCCCCTACGAGCAGTACTTC. Amino acids: CAISEISGTPYEQYF.

This clonotype was found many times. The genes are TRBV3-1 and TRBJ2-2; 7 bases fit TRBD2. The CDR3 runs to 16 residues. The V gene end was trimmed by 4 bases and the J gene end by 0 bases; junction bases not matched to a gene: 5. Germline CDR1 LGHDT, CDR2 YNNKEL (reference sequence). The CDR3 is CASSLPGLSNTGELFF. The DNA for the CDR3 is TGTGCCAGCAGCCTCCCGGGACTATCGAACACCGGGGAGCTGTTTTTT.

In its sample, this clonotype was seen a few times. Just one base apart from a much larger clone, this may be a read error. V usage is TRBV7-2 and J usage is TRBJ2-7; D is ambiguous. Germline V gene lookup returns CDR1 SGHTA and CDR2 FQGNSA. The V gene lost 5 bases and the J gene lost 7 bases, with 9 bases spanning the gap. The CDR3 sequence is 11 residues long. CDR3 amino acids: CASSNRSEQYF. CDR3 in DNA: TGTGCCAGCAGCAACAGATCGGAGCAGTACTTC.

This chain joins TRBV5-1 and TRBJ2-3; no clear D. Germline values: CDR1 SGHRS, CDR2 YFSETQ. This CDR3 is built from 14 residues. V lost 4 bases and J lost 2, with 11 bases in between. The DNA of the CDR3 is TGCGCCAGCAGCCGGAGCACAGTCACAGATACGCAGTATTTT. Its protein product is CASSRSTVTDTQYF. Full variable domain (remainder filled in from reference TRBV5-1 and TRBJ2-3): KAGVTQTPRYLIKTRGQQVTLSCSPISGHRSVSWYQQTPGQGLQFLFEYFSETQRNKGNFPGRFSGRQFSNSRSEMNVSTLELGDSALYLCASSRSTVTDTQYFGPGTRLTVL.

This clonotype has only a few counts. The V gene is TRBV3-1, the J gene TRBJ2-3, with 8 positions matching TRBD2. In germline, CDR1 is LGHDT, CDR2 YNNKEL (reference sequence). This CDR3 is built from 17 residues. Trimming at V came to 0 bases and at J to 5 bases, leaving 10 bases not matched to a gene. CDR3 sequence reads: CASSQEIKTSGGDTQYF. The CDR3 DNA reads as TGTGCCAGCAGCCAAGAAATCAAAACTAGCGGAGGAGATACGCAGTATTTT.

This sequence joins TRBV3-1 and TRBJ1-4; tentatively, D is TRBD1 (6 bases). Germline V CDR1 and CDR2: LGHDT, YNNKEL (reference sequence). The CDR3 is made up of 14 amino acids. The V end was cut by 1 base, the J end by 9 bases, with 12 bases between. The CDR3 is CASSQGTVVKKLFF. CDR3 nucleotides: TGTGCCAGCAGCCAAGGGACAGTGGTGAAAAAACTGTTTTTT.

This clonotype was seen at least ten times. The V gene is TRBV20-1, the J gene TRBJ2-1; 8 bases are a match to TRBD1. The CDR3 contains 15 residues. Germline trimming cut 1 base from V and 4 bases from J; bases unmatched to any gene: 6. Germline CDR1 and CDR2: DFQATT and SNEGSKA (reference sequence). The CDR3 nucleotides read TGCAGTGCTAGAGCCTCGGACAGGGCTTACAATGAGCAGTTCTTC. Encoded protein: CSARASDRAYNEQFF.

This chain links TRBV5-8 with TRBJ2-2, with 10 positions matching TRBD2. Germline-derived CDR1 and CDR2 are SGHTS and YDEGEE. The ends lost 3 bases at V and 6 bases at J; junction bases unmatched: 8. The CDR3 extends over 16 amino acids. The CDR3 nucleotides read TGTGCCAGCAGCTGGCCTAGCGGGAGTTACGCCGGGGAGCTGTTTTTT. It encodes CASSWPSGSYAGELFF.

This clonotype was recorded at least ten times. The chain is built from TRBV7-9 and TRBJ2-7; D may be TRBD1 (5 bases). Germline V gene lookup returns CDR1 SEHNR and CDR2 FQNEAQ (reference sequence). V was pared by 1 base and J by 6 bases, with 10 bases between. The CDR3 runs to 13 residues. The CDR3 reads CASSLEGAAEQYF. DNA of the CDR3: TGTGCCAGCAGCTTAGAAGGGGCCGCCGAGCAGTACTTC. The whole variable domain, remainder taken from reference TRBV7-9 and TRBJ2-7, is DTGVSQNPRHKITKRGQNVTFRCDPISEHNRLYWYRQTLGQGPEFLTYFQNEAQLEKSRLLSDRFSAERPKGSFSTLEIQRTEQGDSAMYLCASSLEGAAEQYFGPGTRLTVT.

This clonotype was observed many times. The J gene is TRBJ2-7, the V gene TRBV11-2; 7 bases line up with TRBD1. Germline CDR1 and CDR2: SGHAT and FQNNGV. Trimming took 5 bases from V and 3 from J; bases not matched to a gene: 10. This CDR3 has 15 residues. This chain's CDR3 is CASSAVGRGLYEQYF. CDR3 nucleotide sequence: TGTGCCAGCAGCGCGGTGGGAAGGGGGCTCTACGAGCAGTACTTC.

The table lists this clonotype with a few counts. A junction end diverges from the germline sequence, so it may reflect a read error. This chain connects TRBV20-1 to TRBJ1-6; D might be TRBD1 (6 bases). The CDR3 consists of 15 residues. CDR1 DFQATT and CDR2 SNEGSKA come from the germline V gene (reference sequence). The CDR3 bases are TGCAGTGCTAGAGTAACTTCAGGGGCAGGATCACCCCTCAACTTT. This encodes CSARVTSGAGSPLNF.

This clonotype was found many times. The chain combines TRBV20-1 with TRBJ2-3, with 9 bases aligning to TRBD2. There are 18 residues in the CDR3. After removal of 3 bases from V and 1 base from J, the junction contained 14 bases not matched to a gene. CDR1 and CDR2 (germline): DFQATT, SNEGSKA (reference sequence). The CDR3 is CSASSAGGRLYGTDTQYF. DNA for the CDR3: TGCAGTGCTAGTTCCGCGGGAGGGCGTTTGTATGGCACAGATACGCAGTATTTT.

In its sample, this clonotype was seen many times. CDR3 in amino acids: CASSFSAISYNEQFF. For the CDR3, the DNA is TGTGCCAGCAGTTTTTCCGCGATCTCCTACAATGAGCAGTTCTTC. V and J are TRBV12-3 or TRBV12-4 and TRBJ2-1; D unclear. The V gene lost 3 bases and the J gene lost 0 bases, with 9 bases spanning the gap. There are 15 residues in the CDR3.

This clonotype was detected many times. The V and J genes are TRBV6-1 and TRBJ2-7, with 11 bases identical to TRBD1. The CDR3 is 15 amino acids. Germline CDR1 and CDR2: MNHNS and SASEGT. V trimming: 2 bases; J trimming: 6 bases; junction bases outside the gene matches: 6. CDR3 loop: CASSESRTGGFEQYF. The CDR3 nucleotides are TGTGCCAGCAGTGAATCCAGGACAGGGGGCTTCGAGCAGTACTTC.

The J gene is TRBJ1-6, the V gene TRBV6-6; 9 bases are a match to TRBD1. Germline V gene sequence: CDR1 MNHNY, CDR2 SVGAGI (reference sequence). The CDR3 is 15 amino acids. V lost 4 bases, J lost 11 bases, and 9 bases stayed unmatched. The CDR3 loop is CASSSRGTGRTPLHF. The CDR3 region has the DNA TGTGCCAGCAGTTCCCGGGGGACAGGGCGGACACCCCTCCACTTT.

The sample holds many counts of this clonotype. This chain connects TRBV20-1 to TRBJ1-1, with unresolved D. V dropped 6 bases and J dropped 3 bases, with 17 bases sitting between them. Germline V gene sequence: CDR1 DFQATT, CDR2 SNEGSKA (reference sequence). The CDR3 consists of 14 residues. CDR3 coding DNA: TGCAGTGCCCCACCTTCCGACGGGCACACTGAAGCTTTCTTT. It translates to CSAPPSDGHTEAFF.

This clonotype was counted a single time. In this CDR3 the conserved last residue, phenylalanine or tryptophan, is missing, so a read error is likely. The CDR3 loop reads CSVESEPYEQYL. CDR3 nucleotides: TGCAGCGTTGAGAGCGAGCCCTACGAGCAGTACTTA. The J gene is TRBJ2-7, the V gene TRBV29-1; D gene uncertain. This CDR3 contains 12 residues. Germline CDR1 reads SQVTM; CDR2 reads ANQGSEA. The V gene lost 3 bases and the J gene lost 2 bases, with 8 bases spanning the gap.

This clonotype showed up just a few times. CDR3 sequence reads: CSARDRLERRFF. The CDR3 nucleotides read TGCAGTGCTAGAGATCGGTTGGAGCGGCGGTTCTTC. The rearrangement joins TRBV20-1 to TRBJ2-1, with a possible D match to TRBD2 (5 bases). The V gene's germline CDR1 is DFQATT and CDR2 SNEGSKA (reference sequence). The germline V and J ends were trimmed by 0 bases and 15 bases, with 15 bases remaining between them. The CDR3 extends over 12 amino acids.